These 19 T cell receptor beta chains were all obtained from the same sample, sequenced in a study of OX40 agonist ivuxolimab in advanced cancers. Sequenced by immunoSEQ multiplex PCR; TCRdb stores in-frame clones only, minus some. The sample yields more than 70,000 clones, about 92% seen once. The source material was CD4+ or CD8+ T cells sorted from blood, sampled in a trial of the OX40 agonist ivuxolimab. These receptors originate from an adult with an advanced solid tumor such as melanoma, head and neck, liver or kidney cancer.

The V and J genes are TRBV28 and TRBJ2-7; possibly TRBD1 or TRBD2 for D (5 bases each). The germline CDR1 and CDR2 sequences are MDHEN and SYDVKM. Trimming stripped 2 bases from V and 2 bases from J, with 13 bases between. The CDR3 totals 15 residues. The CDR3 loop is CASSLVGQGAYEQYF. In DNA form, the CDR3 reads TGTGCCAGCAGTTTAGTGGGCCAGGGAGCCTACGAGCAGTACTTC.

The chain uses TRBV7-9 and TRBJ2-4, with D uncertain. V was clipped by 3 bases and J by 6 bases, with 15 bases between them. CDR1 is SEHNR and CDR2 is FQNEAQ in the germline V gene (reference sequence). The CDR3 is made up of 15 amino acids. The CDR3 loop is CASSFPSRNLNIQYF. For the CDR3, the DNA is TGTGCCAGCAGCTTCCCAAGCCGGAACCTAAACATTCAGTACTTC.

The chain has TRBV6-5 and TRBJ1-2, with D perhaps matching TRBD1 (6 bases). Germline loops: CDR1 MNHEY, CDR2 SVGAGI. The V end was cut by 0 bases, the J end by 6 bases, with 14 bases between. The CDR3 loop spans 15 amino acids. CDR3 in amino acids: CASSYSIGGQDGYTF. The CDR3 bases are TGTGCCAGCAGTTACTCGATAGGGGGTCAGGATGGCTACACCTTC.

This chain connects TRBV7-2 to TRBJ2-7; 8 bases align to TRBD2. V was clipped by 6 bases and J by 1 base; unmatched bases: 8. The CDR3 totals 15 residues. Germline V lookup: CDR1 SGHTA, CDR2 FQGNSA. CDR3 region: CASSPGPSGSYEQYF. The CDR3 DNA sequence: TGTGCCAGCAGTCCCGGGCCTAGCGGGTCCTACGAGCAGTACTTC.

V is TRBV11-3 and J is TRBJ2-1; perhaps TRBD2 as D (6 bases). The CDR3 loop spans 15 amino acids. Trimming pared 5 bases from V and 3 bases from J, leaving 14 bases between. CDR1 SGHNT and CDR2 YENEEA come from the germline V gene. As DNA, the CDR3 is TGTGCCAGCAGCCGCAGCGGGCGGGGCTACAATGAGCAGTTCTTC. Translating gives CASSRSGRGYNEQFF.

The chain employs TRBV19 and TRBJ1-5, with D unresolved. There are 13 residues in the CDR3. In germline, CDR1 is LNHDA, CDR2 SQIVND (reference sequence). Trimming removed 5 bases from V and 7 bases from J, with 12 bases in between. CDR3 sequence: CASSYGVGQPQHF. CDR3 nucleotides: TGTGCCAGTAGTTATGGGGTTGGACAGCCCCAGCATTTT.

The chain uses TRBV6-5 and TRBJ1-5, with D possibly TRBD1 on 5 matching bases. The CDR3 is made up of 14 amino acids. The V end was cut by 2 bases, the J end by 6 bases, with 11 bases between. Germline CDR1 is MNHEY and CDR2 is SVGAGI. CDR3 sequence (DNA): TGTGCCAGCAGTTACACTTCAGGGAGTCAGCCCCAGCATTTT. Its protein is CASSYTSGSQPQHF.

This clone was observed a few times. The chain links TRBV19 to TRBJ1-1, with D hard to call. Germline V CDR1 and CDR2: LNHDA, SQIVND (reference sequence). V was pared by 3 bases and J by 12 bases, with 14 bases between. This CDR3 is 12 amino acids long. The CDR3 nucleotides are TGTGCCAGTAGTATCCTGGGGAATGGGTCTTTCTTT. Its protein product is CASSILGNGSFF.

The V call is TRBV7-9, the J call TRBJ2-1; D unresolved. The CDR3 consists of 16 residues. Germline lookup yields CDR1 SEHNR and CDR2 FQNEAQ (reference sequence). The V and J ends lost 1 base and 8 bases respectively, with 18 bases between them. CDR3 DNA: TGTGCCAGCAGCTTAGATGCCGGGCCCCGCGGCTATGAGCAGTTCTTC. Translating gives CASSLDAGPRGYEQFF.

On this clone itself: Mismatch with germline at one junction end may stem from a read error. The V gene is TRBV7-9, the J gene TRBJ2-1, with D perhaps TRBD2 (5 bases). This CDR3 has 12 amino acids. Per germline, CDR1 SEHNR and CDR2 FQNEAQ (reference sequence). This chain's CDR3 is CASSFRSGIGLF. For the CDR3, the DNA is TGTGCCAGCAGCTTTCGATCCGGGATTGGGCTCTTC.

A single count supports this clone. In DNA form, the CDR3 reads TGTGCCAGCAGCGGGGACCGATCAGCTGGAAACACCATATATTTT. This sequence encodes CASSGDRSAGNTIYF. The V call is TRBV9, the J call TRBJ1-3, with a weak D call TRBD1 (5 bases). Germline CDR1 SGDLS, CDR2 YYNGEE. V was cut by 3 bases and J by 2 bases, with 12 bases left in between. This CDR3 spans 15 amino acids.

The genes are TRBV27 and TRBJ1-1; 9 positions agree with TRBD1. V shed 5 bases, J shed 3 bases, and the junction held 4 bases outside the gene matches. The CDR3 sequence is 14 residues long. Germline V gene data show CDR1 as MNHEY and CDR2 as SMNVEV (reference sequence). In DNA, the CDR3 is TGTGCCAGCAGTCCCGGGACAGGGTACACTGAAGCTTTCTTT. It yields the protein CASSPGTGYTEAFF.

V gene TRBV15 combines with J gene TRBJ2-1; D unclear. The V end lost 0 bases, the J end lost 7 bases, and 13 bases lay between the germline ends. The CDR3 length is 15 residues. Germline-derived CDR1 and CDR2 are LNHNV and YYDKDF (reference sequence). The CDR3 region is CATSREPPLRNEQFF. The CDR3, as DNA: TGTGCCACCAGCAGAGAGCCGCCCCTCAGGAATGAGCAGTTCTTC.

This chain connects TRBV19 to TRBJ1-1; 9 bases are a match to TRBD1. V lost 1 base and J lost 4; bases outside the gene matches: 10. Germline V gene lookup returns CDR1 LNHDA and CDR2 SQIVND (reference sequence). CDR3 length equals 17 residues. Here the CDR3 DNA reads TGTGCCAGTAGTATAGTGACAGGGGGGGTCCTAGCCACTGAAGCTTTCTTT. It is translated as CASSIVTGGVLATEAFF.

This chain uses TRBV19 with TRBJ1-1; D gene unclear. Germline V lookup: CDR1 LNHDA, CDR2 SQIVND (reference sequence). The CDR3 has 16 residues. V lost 3 bases and J lost 3, with 17 bases in between. The CDR3 coding sequence is TGTGCCAGTAGTATTGCCGACGGACGCTCTCACACTGAAGCTTTCTTT. Protein: CASSIADGRSHTEAFF.

The V and J genes are TRBV29-1 and TRBJ2-7; perhaps TRBD1 as D (6 bases). The CDR3 covers 15 residues. Trimming stripped 4 bases from V and 5 bases from J, with 21 bases between. Per germline, CDR1 SQVTM and CDR2 ANQGSEA. The CDR3 bases are TGCAGCGTTGTTGGATTTGTGGGGGCGGTGGACGAGCAGTACTTC. Translation: CSVVGFVGAVDEQYF.

This chain joins TRBV6-6 and TRBJ1-1; D is perhaps TRBD1 (5 bases). V was shortened by 6 bases and J by 3 bases, with 11 bases between the two germline ends. CDR1 is MNHNY, CDR2 SVGAGI, per germline (reference sequence). The CDR3 contains 13 residues. CDR3 amino acids: CASRGQGDTEAFF. CDR3 nucleotide sequence: TGTGCCAGCAGGGGTCAGGGCGACACTGAAGCTTTCTTT.

The gene calls are TRBV10-3 and TRBJ2-1; 11 bases map to TRBD1. V trimming: 3 bases; J trimming: 8 bases; junction bases outside the gene matches: 6. The CDR3 covers 15 residues. The germline V gene encodes CDR1 ENHRY and CDR2 SYGVKD. The CDR3 nucleotides are TGTGCCATCAGTGAAGAGGACAGGGGGCTGGATGAGCAGTTCTTC. Its protein is CAISEEDRGLDEQFF.

In its sample, this clone was seen once. The V and J genes are TRBV9 and TRBJ2-1, with a possible D match to TRBD1 (6 bases). Between the trimmed V and J ends, which lost 2 bases and 4 bases, there was a span of 19 bases. Germline V gene sequence: CDR1 SGDLS, CDR2 YYNGEE. CDR3 length equals 17 residues. The chain's CDR3 is CASSVIQGQSGYNEQFF. The DNA for the CDR3 is TGTGCCAGCAGCGTGATCCAGGGGCAGTCCGGGTACAATGAGCAGTTCTTC.